The 14 T cell receptor beta chains listed next were all sequenced from one sample in a study of T cell responses to AZD1222 COVID-19 vaccine. Using immunoSEQ multiplex PCR, the repertoire was profiled, and TCRdb retains in-frame clones only, with some absent. The repertoire holds about 130,000 clones, with 89% as singletons. This specimen consisted of peripheral blood, obtained 28 days after the second AZD1222 dose. Receptor source: an adult who received the AZD1222 COVID-19 vaccine.

This clone was observed a single time. V is TRBV3-1 (or the pseudogene TRBV3-2) and J is TRBJ2-5; D possibly corresponds to TRBD2 (5 bases). This CDR3 region has 12 residues. Trimming stripped 0 bases from V and 7 bases from J, with 6 bases between. CDR1 is LGHDT, CDR2 YNNKEL, per germline (reference sequence). The CDR3 nucleotides are TGTGCCAGCAGCCAAGATGAGGGGACCCAGTACTTC. As protein: CASSQDEGTQYF.

This clone showed up just a few times. The chain combines TRBV2 with TRBJ1-1; D might be TRBD1 (5 bases). From germline, CDR1 is SNHLY and CDR2 FYNNEI. The CDR3 has 13 amino acids. The V end was cut by 2 bases, the J end by 1 base, with 5 bases between. The CDR3 loop reads CASSEQGNTEAFF. In DNA, the CDR3 is TGTGCCAGCAGTGAACAGGGGAACACTGAAGCTTTCTTT.

The CDR3 is CASSQGDTYNEQFF. CDR3 DNA sequence: TGTGCCAGCAGCCAAGGGGACACCTACAATGAGCAGTTCTTC. V is TRBV7-2 and J is TRBJ2-1, with a possible D match to TRBD1 (6 bases). This CDR3 is built from 14 residues. Germline values: CDR1 SGHTA, CDR2 FQGNSA. Trimming removed 5 bases from V and 2 bases from J, with 10 bases in between.

J is TRBJ2-3 and V is TRBV5-1; 11 nucleotides agree with TRBD2. From germline, CDR1 is SGHRS and CDR2 YFSETQ. Germline trimming cut 0 bases from V and 1 base from J; bases unmatched to any gene: 4. This CDR3 spans 17 amino acids. The CDR3 DNA follows: TGCGCCAGCAGCTTGGTGTATAGCGGGGGGGGCACAGATACGCAGTATTTT. Protein: CASSLVYSGGGTDTQYF.

This clone was found many times. The V call is TRBV4-1, the J call TRBJ2-1; D is possibly TRBD1 or TRBD2 (5 bases each). Germline CDR1 and CDR2: MGHRA and YSYEKL. The CDR3 runs 15 residues. V lost 1 base, J lost 8 bases, and 15 bases lay in between. The chain's CDR3 is CASSQGQGEGYEQFF. For the CDR3, the DNA is TGCGCCAGCAGCCAAGGCCAGGGCGAGGGTTATGAGCAGTTCTTC.

This clone was seen only once. This chain joins TRBV2 and TRBJ1-1, with D possibly TRBD1 on 5 matching bases. CDR3 length: 16 residues. The V end was cut by 3 bases, the J end by 6 bases, with 20 bases between. Germline CDR1 reads SNHLY; CDR2 reads FYNNEI. The CDR3 spells CASSDTWGEVFPEAFF. The CDR3 DNA reads as TGTGCCAGCAGTGACACCTGGGGGGAGGTTTTCCCTGAAGCTTTCTTT.

This chain connects TRBV18 to TRBJ2-7, with D hard to call. This CDR3 contains 15 residues. The V end was cut by 0 bases, the J end by 3 bases, with 12 bases between. In germline, CDR1 is KGHSH, CDR2 LQKENI. The CDR3 sequence is CASSPPEAGDYEQYF. CDR3 DNA: TGTGCCAGCTCACCACCGGAAGCAGGAGACTACGAGCAGTACTTC.

This rearrangement joins TRBV7-7 to TRBJ2-5; 10 bases fit TRBD1. Germline CDR1 reads SSHAT; CDR2 reads FNYEAQ (reference sequence). The CDR3 sequence is 16 residues long. Losses at the gene ends were 0 bases for V and 3 bases for J; bases not matched to a gene: 4. The CDR3 loop is CASSLATTGGEETQYF. In DNA, the CDR3 is TGTGCCAGCAGCTTAGCTACGACAGGGGGCGAAGAGACCCAGTACTTC.

The chain combines TRBV18 with TRBJ2-2; D is ambiguous. CDR1 and CDR2 (germline): KGHSH, LQKENI. With 0 bases removed from V and 1 base from J, the gap between germline ends came to 6 bases. The CDR3 contains 15 residues. CDR3 bases: TGTGCCAGCTCACCACCGCCAGGGAACACCGGGGAGCTGTTTTTT. Translated: CASSPPPGNTGELFF.

This chain uses TRBV2 with TRBJ1-2; D is unresolved. V lost 11 bases to trimming and J lost 6 bases, with 16 bases between them. CDR1 is SNHLY, CDR2 FYNNEI, per germline. The CDR3 loop spans 12 amino acids. The CDR3 DNA sequence: TGTGCCGGGCTATCATGGGAGGATGGCTACACCTTC. It encodes CAGLSWEDGYTF.

The rearrangement links TRBV5-1 to TRBJ1-1; D not certain. Trimming shortened V by 0 bases and J by 4 bases, and 10 bases separated the two germline ends. Germline V gene data show CDR1 as SGHRS and CDR2 as YFSETQ. CDR3 size: 14 residues. CDR3: CASSLGYLITEAFF. Here the CDR3 DNA reads TGCGCCAGCAGCTTGGGGTATTTAATCACTGAAGCTTTCTTT.

This chain links TRBV11-3 with TRBJ1-1, with D possibly matching TRBD1 (5 bases). The CDR3 contains 15 residues. The germline V gene has CDR1 SGHNT and CDR2 YENEEA. Trimming removed 5 bases at V and 4 bases at J, with 17 bases between. Here the CDR3 DNA reads TGTGCCAGCAGCCCCGGCGGCAGGGAATCCACTGAAGCTTTCTTT. It encodes CASSPGGRESTEAFF.

The V gene is TRBV2, the J gene TRBJ1-5; D is possibly TRBD1 (5 bases). Trimming cost V 4 bases and J 0 bases, with 19 bases left between them. The germline V gene has CDR1 SNHLY and CDR2 FYNNEI. CDR3 length: 18 amino acids. The CDR3 DNA reads as TGTGCCAGCAGTGTCAGAATGGGGGAGACCTATAGCAATCAGCCCCAGCATTTT. This gives the protein CASSVRMGETYSNQPQHF. Filled out from reference TRBV2 and TRBJ1-5, the complete variable domain reads EPEVTQTPSHQVTQMGQEVILRCVPISNHLYFYWYRQILGQKVEFLVSFYNNEISEKSEIFDDQFSVERPDGSNFTLKIRSTKLEDSAMYFCASSVRMGETYSNQPQHFGDGTRLSIL.

This clone appeared once. V usage is TRBV9 and J usage is TRBJ1-6; a weak D match, TRBD1 (5 bases). Germline CDR1 reads SGDLS; CDR2 reads YYNGEE. V was clipped by 0 bases and J by 6 bases, with 10 bases between them. This CDR3 spans 15 amino acids. The CDR3 reads CASSVEIGANSPLHF. CDR3 DNA: TGTGCCAGCAGCGTAGAAATAGGGGCTAATTCACCCCTCCACTTT.